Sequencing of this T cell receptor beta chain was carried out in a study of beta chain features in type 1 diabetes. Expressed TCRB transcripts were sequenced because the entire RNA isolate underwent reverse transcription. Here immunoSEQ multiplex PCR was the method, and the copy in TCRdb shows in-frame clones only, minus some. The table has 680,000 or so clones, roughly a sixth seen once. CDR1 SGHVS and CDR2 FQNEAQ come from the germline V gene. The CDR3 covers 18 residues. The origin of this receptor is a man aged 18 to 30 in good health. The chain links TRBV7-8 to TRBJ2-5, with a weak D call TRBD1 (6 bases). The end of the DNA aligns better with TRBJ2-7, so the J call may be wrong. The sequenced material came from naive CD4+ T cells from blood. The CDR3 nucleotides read TGTGCCAGCAGCTTTTCGGACAGCCGCCGTGCGTACCACTACGAGCAGTACTTC. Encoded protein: CASSFSDSRRAYHYEQYF.